Following are 22 T cell receptor beta chains from one sample sequenced in a study of early T cells in non-severe SARS-CoV-2 infection. TCRdb recomputed calls from the 5' RACE reads with MiXCR, one row per CDR3 protein. The table has tens of thousands of distinct CDR3 sequences, approximately 12% seen once. The sample taken for sequencing was whole blood. The origin of the receptors is an adult who was a healthcare worker with PCR-confirmed SARS-CoV-2 infection or an uninfected control (not recorded which).

The genes are TRBV12-3 or TRBV12-4 and TRBJ2-4; D not resolved. V was clipped by 6 bases and J by 3 bases, with 3 bases between them. This CDR3 region has 11 residues. The CDR3 coding sequence is TGTGCCAGCAGCCTCAAAAACATTCAGTACTTC. Residues: CASSLKNIQYF.

The rearrangement links TRBV19 to TRBJ1-5, with TRBD1 matching 7 bases. Germline CDR1 LNHDA, CDR2 SQIVND (reference sequence). V dropped 4 bases and J dropped 1; count of bases not matched to a gene: 4. CDR3 length: 15 residues. In DNA form, the CDR3 reads TGTGCCAGTAGTACCGGGACAGCGAGCAATCAGCCCCAGCATTTT. Translated, it gives CASSTGTASNQPQHF. Combining the CDR3 with reference TRBV19 and TRBJ1-5 gives the whole variable domain DGGITQSPKYLFRKEGQNVTLSCEQNLNHDAMYWYRQDPGQGLRLIYYSQIVNDFQKGDIAEGYSVSREKKESFPLTVTSAQKNPTAFYLCASSTGTASNQPQHFGDGTRLSIL.

This clonotype was counted at least ten times. V usage is TRBV6-2 or TRBV6-3 and J usage is TRBJ2-7; the match to TRBD1 covers 9 bases. The CDR3 has 15 residues. V was clipped by 4 bases and J by 4 bases; unmatched bases: 8. Germline V CDR1 and CDR2: MNHEY, SVGEGT. CDR3 amino acids: CASSFPGQGVYEQYF. CDR3 DNA sequence: TGTGCCAGCAGTTTTCCGGGACAGGGAGTATACGAGCAGTACTTC.

This clonotype was seen many times. The V and J genes are TRBV30 and TRBJ1-6; 11 nucleotides align to TRBD1. This CDR3 has 14 amino acids. Per the germline V gene, CDR1 is GTSNPN and CDR2 is SVGIG (reference sequence). J was trimmed by 14 bases and V by 3 bases; bases with no gene match: 9. Here the CDR3 DNA reads TGTGCCTGGAGAGGACAGGGGGCTCGAGGGACCCTCCACTTT. Its protein is CAWRGQGARGTLHF.

This clonotype was recorded many times. The J gene is TRBJ2-2, the V gene TRBV30; 10 bases map to TRBD2. V was clipped by 8 bases and J by 6 bases; unmatched bases: 9. Germline V gene lookup returns CDR1 GTSNPN and CDR2 SVGIG (reference sequence). The CDR3 is 14 residues long. CDR3 nucleotides: TGTGCCGCCCCGGGACTAGCGTTACCCGGGGAGCTGTTTTTT. Translation: CAAPGLALPGELFF.

This chain joins TRBV5-6 and TRBJ2-3, with 9 positions matching TRBD1. Germline CDR1 reads SGHDT; CDR2 reads YYEEEE. The CDR3 totals 14 residues. V was pared by 4 bases and J by 2 bases, with 2 bases of the junction left unmatched. This CDR3 reads CASSPQGATDTQYF. The CDR3 coding sequence is TGTGCCAGCAGCCCACAGGGGGCCACAGATACGCAGTATTTT.

The V call is TRBV5-1, the J call TRBJ2-1, with TRBD2 identical over 7 bases. The ends lost 0 bases at V and 2 bases at J; junction bases unmatched: 11. Germline V lookup: CDR1 SGHRS, CDR2 YFSETQ. CDR3 length: 18 residues. The CDR3 spells CASSLARGSQGPYNEQFF. CDR3 sequence (DNA): TGCGCCAGCAGCTTGGCCCGCGGGAGCCAGGGACCCTACAATGAGCAGTTCTTC.

This clonotype showed up many times. In DNA form, the CDR3 reads TGTGCCAGCAGTCCCGCCCCTAACATAGCTGAAGCTTTCTTT. Translated: CASSPAPNIAEAFF. This rearrangement joins TRBV12-3 or TRBV12-4 to TRBJ1-1; D gene ambiguous. This CDR3 spans 14 amino acids. V was cut by 5 bases and J by 6 bases, with 16 bases left in between.

In its sample, this clonotype was seen a few times. This chain links TRBV11-2 with TRBJ2-1, with TRBD2 matching 7 bases. Trimming cost V 7 bases and J 2 bases; bases outside gene matches: 14. The CDR3 consists of 17 residues. Germline lookup yields CDR1 SGHAT and CDR2 FQNNGV. DNA of the CDR3: TGTGCCAGCACCATGGGCGGACTAGGAAGGACCTACAATGAGCAGTTCTTC. It is translated as CASTMGGLGRTYNEQFF.

The sample holds many counts of this clonotype. The rearrangement uses TRBV11-2 and TRBJ2-3, with TRBD1 identical over 8 bases. J gave up 4 bases and V 5 bases, and 20 bases lay outside the gene matches. The CDR3 contains 19 residues. Germline assignment: CDR1 SGHAT and CDR2 FQNNGV. In nucleotides, the CDR3 is TGTGCCAGCAGCCCAATCAGAGATAACCCGGGACAGGCACCAGATACGCAGTATTTT. Protein sequence: CASSPIRDNPGQAPDTQYF.

This clonotype was recorded at least ten times. The chain combines TRBV7-8 with TRBJ2-3, with 8 nucleotides matching TRBD1. The J segment lost 1 base and the V segment lost 5 bases, leaving 8 bases of the junction unmatched. Looked up from germline, CDR1 is SGHVS and CDR2 is FQNEAQ. The CDR3 is 16 residues long. CDR3 in DNA: TGTGCCAGCAGCACCCAGGGGGCGCGGGGCACAGATACGCAGTATTTT. Its translation: CASSTQGARGTDTQYF.

This clonotype was picked up a small number of times. The rearrangement uses TRBV29-1 and TRBJ1-2; D gene unclear. Germline CDR1 SQVTM, CDR2 ANQGSEA. The CDR3 has 11 amino acids. V lost 5 bases to trimming and J lost 3 bases, with 7 bases between them. Here the CDR3 reads CSVSRDYGYTF. The DNA for the CDR3 is TGCAGCGTTTCGAGGGACTATGGCTACACCTTC.

A few counts support this clonotype. J is TRBJ2-5 and V is TRBV4-3; TRBD2 aligns across 10 bases. After removal of 0 bases from V and 4 bases from J, the junction contained 8 bases not matched to a gene. The CDR3 runs 17 residues. CDR1 and CDR2 from the germline V gene are LGHNA and YSLEER. CDR3 sequence (DNA): TGCGCCAGCAGCCAAGATCCGCAGCGGGGGGGCCGAGAGACCCAGTACTTC. It codes for CASSQDPQRGGRETQYF.

This clonotype was detected ten times or more. The J gene is TRBJ1-1, the V gene TRBV12-3 or TRBV12-4, with 9 bases identical to TRBD1. Unmatched junction bases numbered 7, after V lost 3 bases and J lost 2 bases. The CDR3 consists of 16 residues. As DNA, the CDR3 is TGTGCCAGCAGTTTTACCGCGGGACAGGGCAACACTGAAGCTTTCTTT. Residues: CASSFTAGQGNTEAFF.

This clonotype showed up just a few times. The rearrangement joins TRBV27 to TRBJ1-1; TRBD1 matches at 7 bases. The V gene end was trimmed by 8 bases and the J gene end by 5 bases; junction bases not matched to a gene: 8. The germline V gene has CDR1 MNHEY and CDR2 SMNVEV (reference sequence). The CDR3 runs 13 residues. The CDR3 sequence: CASAQGGRTEAFF. The CDR3 nucleotides are TGTGCCAGCGCTCAGGGGGGGCGGACTGAAGCTTTCTTT.

This clonotype occurred many times. The chain uses TRBV13 and TRBJ1-2; tentatively, D is TRBD1 (5 bases). CDR3 length: 15 amino acids. V lost 4 bases, J lost 4 bases, and 16 bases lay in between. Looked up from germline, CDR1 is PRHDT and CDR2 is FYEKMQ (reference sequence). CDR3 DNA: TGTGCCAGCAGCTCAGGCGGGAGAGGGGCCTATGGCTACACCTTC. Amino acid sequence: CASSSGGRGAYGYTF.

The sample holds many counts of this clonotype. The chain couples TRBV20-1 to TRBJ2-5; D is possibly TRBD2 (5 bases). The V end lost 0 bases, the J end lost 2 bases, and 13 bases lay between the germline ends. This CDR3 has 15 amino acids. CDR1 is DFQATT and CDR2 is SNEGSKA in the germline V gene (reference sequence). CDR3: CSARDLARGQETQYF. In DNA form, the CDR3 reads TGCAGTGCTAGAGATCTGGCCCGGGGACAAGAGACCCAGTACTTC.

This clonotype was detected many times. The V gene is TRBV29-1, the J gene TRBJ2-3, with D tentatively TRBD2 (7 bases). The CDR3 contains 15 residues. Germline loops: CDR1 SQVTM, CDR2 ANQGSEA. V gave up 2 bases and J gave up 4 bases, with 16 bases separating them. The CDR3 here is CSVEIAGAFADTQYF. The CDR3 bases are TGCAGCGTTGAAATCGCGGGGGCCTTCGCAGATACGCAGTATTTT.

This chain connects TRBV2 to TRBJ2-2, with 9 bases fitting TRBD1. Germline V lookup: CDR1 SNHLY, CDR2 FYNNEI. The CDR3 has 14 amino acids. J lost 7 bases, V lost 6 bases, and 6 bases had no gene match. CDR3 region: CASRLDRGHGELFF. The CDR3, as DNA: TGTGCCAGCAGATTGGACAGGGGCCACGGGGAGCTGTTTTTT.

The chain recombines TRBV7-2 with TRBJ2-1; TRBD2 matches 8 bases. Germline V gives CDR1 SGHTA, CDR2 FQGNSA. V dropped 3 bases and J dropped 3; count of bases not matched to a gene: 7. This CDR3 is built from 16 residues. The chain's CDR3 is CASSFGRGGLYNEQFF. CDR3 in DNA: TGTGCCAGCAGCTTCGGCCGGGGGGGGCTCTACAATGAGCAGTTCTTC.

The V gene is TRBV12-3 or TRBV12-4, the J gene TRBJ1-2; D is unclear. The CDR3 runs to 14 residues. V was shortened by 4 bases and J by 4 bases, with 13 bases between the two germline ends. CDR3 nucleotide sequence: TGTGCCAGCAGTTACCTAGGACTCACCTATGGCTACACCTTC. It is translated as CASSYLGLTYGYTF.

This clonotype was seen more than once but under ten times. The chain couples TRBV4-1 to TRBJ1-2; 7 nucleotides match TRBD1. Germline lookup yields CDR1 MGHRA and CDR2 YSYEKL. After removal of 1 base from V and 8 bases from J, the junction contained 13 bases not matched to a gene. The CDR3 sequence is 16 residues long. The CDR3 DNA reads TGCGCCAGCAGCCAAGTCGGGCAGGGGGTCTCTTCAGGCTACACCTTC. Translating it yields CASSQVGQGVSSGYTF.